These 19 T cell receptor beta chains were all obtained from the same sample, sequenced in a study of shared T cell receptors in the human thymus. Method: immunoSEQ multiplex PCR; TCRdb's copy keeps in-frame clones and lacks some. The data hold about 610,000 clones, with roughly 90% observed a single time. This sample also belongs to another study, concerning human thymus T cells.

Input material: thymocytes. These receptors came from a boy in the first two years of life with a congenital heart defect.

The gene calls are TRBV7-8 and TRBJ2-7; 9 nucleotides line up with TRBD2. The germline CDR1 and CDR2 sequences are SGHVS and FQNEAQ. The CDR3 spans 17 residues. J lost 7 bases, V lost 5 bases, and 18 bases had no gene match. The CDR3 loop reads CASSTETAGGGVREQYF. CDR3 coding DNA: TGTGCCAGCAGCACCGAGACAGCGGGGGGAGGGGTGAGGGAGCAGTACTTC.

The chain has TRBV18 and TRBJ2-3; 8 nucleotides align to TRBD2. The CDR3 loop spans 15 amino acids. From germline, CDR1 is KGHSH and CDR2 LQKENI. The V segment lost 3 bases and the J segment 3 bases; nucleotides outside the gene matches: 5. The CDR3 sequence is CASSPVSGRTDTQYF. DNA for the CDR3: TGTGCCAGCTCACCGGTCAGCGGGAGAACAGATACGCAGTATTTT.

V usage is TRBV29-1 and J usage is TRBJ2-7, with 7 nucleotides matching TRBD1. The germline V gene encodes CDR1 SQVTM and CDR2 ANQGSEA. The CDR3 has 12 amino acids. V shed 7 bases, J shed 0 bases, and the junction held 3 bases outside the gene matches. For the CDR3, the DNA is TGCAGCGGTAGGGACAGCTCCTACGAGCAGTACTTC. This codes for CSGRDSSYEQYF.

The genes are TRBV5-1 and TRBJ2-5; 9 positions agree with TRBD1. The closer fit of TRBJ2-7 to the DNA end suggests the J call may be wrong. Germline V gene lookup returns CDR1 SGHRS and CDR2 YFSETQ. CDR3 length: 15 amino acids. CDR3 nucleotides: TGCGCCAGCAGACGGACAGGGGAGTGTGACTACGAGCAGTACTTC. Protein: CASRRTGECDYEQYF.

The chain combines TRBV29-1 with TRBJ2-7; TRBD1 is a possible D gene (6 bases). Germline-derived CDR1 and CDR2 are SQVTM and ANQGSEA. This CDR3 has 13 residues. Trimming pared 3 bases from V and 5 bases from J, leaving 14 bases between. DNA for the CDR3: TGCAGCGTTGAGGACAGAGCTAGGGACGAGCAGTACTTC. It specifies CSVEDRARDEQYF.

This chain connects TRBV19 to TRBJ2-1; tentative D call: TRBD2 (8 bases). The germline gives CDR1 LNHDA, CDR2 SQIVND (reference sequence). V gave up 8 bases and J gave up 8 bases, with 25 bases separating them. The CDR3 is 16 residues long. CDR3 sequence reads: CASLGGLAGPGDEQFF. CDR3 coding DNA: TGTGCCAGTCTAGGGGGCTTAGCGGGGCCGGGCGATGAGCAGTTCTTC.

The genes are TRBV4-1 and TRBJ2-2; 8 bases fit TRBD2. Germline lookup yields CDR1 MGHRA and CDR2 YSYEKL. The V gene end was trimmed by 0 bases and the J gene end by 3 bases; junction bases not matched to a gene: 6. This CDR3 region has 17 residues. CDR3 sequence: CASSQDRLAGYTGELFF. CDR3 in DNA: TGCGCCAGCAGCCAAGATCGGTTAGCGGGGTACACCGGGGAGCTGTTTTTT.

The rearrangement links TRBV6-1 to TRBJ1-5; D not certain. CDR3 length: 16 residues. Germline V lookup: CDR1 MNHNS, CDR2 SASEGT. V dropped 2 bases and J dropped 0 bases, with 11 bases sitting between them. CDR3 bases: TGTGCCAGCAGTGAATTGGGCAGTTATAGCAATCAGCCCCAGCATTTT. As protein: CASSELGSYSNQPQHF.

The genes are TRBV6-5 and TRBJ2-1, with D possibly being TRBD2 (5 bases). The CDR3 spans 14 residues. Germline CDR1 and CDR2: MNHEY and SVGAGI. V was shortened by 6 bases and J by 0 bases, with 9 bases between the two germline ends. The CDR3 DNA follows: TGTGCCAGCAGCGAGCGGAGCTCCTACAATGAGCAGTTCTTC. It specifies CASSERSSYNEQFF.

V usage is TRBV28 and J usage is TRBJ1-1; D not resolved. Deletions cut 5 bases from V and 0 bases from J, with 13 bases between. Germline lookup yields CDR1 MDHEN and CDR2 SYDVKM. The CDR3 loop spans 15 amino acids. The CDR3 sequence: CASSPGGVLNTEAFF. The CDR3 DNA follows: TGTGCCAGCAGTCCCGGAGGAGTTCTGAACACTGAAGCTTTCTTT.

V usage is TRBV28 and J usage is TRBJ2-7, with D maybe TRBD2 (6 bases). Germline V gene data show CDR1 as MDHEN and CDR2 as SYDVKM. The V and J ends lost 5 bases and 4 bases respectively, with 18 bases between them. This CDR3 spans 15 amino acids. The DNA of the CDR3 is TGTGCCAGCAGTGGGGGGACTCGAGTTAAATACGAGCAGTACTTC. Its translation is CASSGGTRVKYEQYF.

The rearrangement uses TRBV28 and TRBJ1-1; 9 positions match TRBD1. CDR1 MDHEN and CDR2 SYDVKM come from the germline V gene. J lost 11 bases, V lost 6 bases, and 16 bases had no gene match. This CDR3 contains 15 residues. Written as DNA, the CDR3 is TGTGCCAGCAGCGCCCAACGGACAGGGGCCAAGGAGGCTTTCTTT. As protein: CASSAQRTGAKEAFF.

The chain uses TRBV25-1 and TRBJ2-7; no definite D call. The CDR3 loop spans 11 amino acids. The germline V gene has CDR1 MGHDK and CDR2 SYGVNS. V lost 3 bases and J lost 3, with 3 bases in between. The CDR3 is CASSDSYEQYF. The CDR3 DNA follows: TGTGCCAGCAGTGACAGCTACGAGCAGTACTTC.

The chain combines TRBV28 with TRBJ2-7, with 10 bases matching TRBD2. The CDR3 length is 13 residues. Germline CDR1 and CDR2: MDHEN and SYDVKM. With 8 bases clipped from V and 5 bases from J, the junction kept 6 bases outside the gene matches. This chain's CDR3 is CASELAGSDEQYF. Written as DNA, the CDR3 is TGTGCCAGCGAACTAGCGGGATCCGACGAGCAGTACTTC.

This chain connects TRBV15 to TRBJ2-7; 12 bases match TRBD2. Trimming cost V 0 bases and J 2 bases; bases outside gene matches: 8. This CDR3 region has 18 residues. Germline CDR1 is LNHNV and CDR2 is YYDKDF (reference sequence). The chain's CDR3 is CATSRERELAGGPYEQYF. The CDR3 DNA sequence: TGTGCCACCAGCAGAGAGCGTGAACTAGCGGGAGGTCCCTACGAGCAGTACTTC. The full variable domain, completed using reference TRBV15 and TRBJ2-7, is DAMVIQNPRYQVTQFGKPVTLSCSQTLNHNVMYWYQQKSSQAPKLLFHYYDKDFNNEADTPDNFQSRRPNTSFCFLDIRSPGLGDTAMYLCATSRERELAGGPYEQYFGPGTRLTVT.

The chain links TRBV4-3 to TRBJ2-7, with D tentatively TRBD1 (5 bases). The CDR3 runs 13 residues. The V gene's germline CDR1 is LGHNA and CDR2 YSLEER. V lost 1 base and J 8 bases, leaving 12 bases between the germline ends. CDR3 amino acids: CASSQGDQGKQYF. CDR3 bases: TGCGCCAGCAGCCAAGGGGATCAGGGAAAGCAGTACTTC.

The chain recombines TRBV7-9 with TRBJ1-5, with D possibly matching TRBD1 (6 bases). From germline, CDR1 is SEHNR and CDR2 FQNEAQ (reference sequence). The CDR3 consists of 19 residues. V was trimmed by 2 bases and J by 3 bases, leaving 23 bases between them. As DNA, the CDR3 is TGTGCCAGCAGCTTATATCGGGGGGAACAGGGTGACTACAATCAGCCCCAGCATTTT. Residues: CASSLYRGEQGDYNQPQHF.

The rearrangement links TRBV5-6 to TRBJ2-7, with 14 bases that match TRBD2. Trimming cost V 3 bases and J 5 bases; bases outside gene matches: 7. This CDR3 is built from 16 residues. Germline CDR1 and CDR2: SGHDT and YYEEEE. CDR3 DNA: TGTGCCAGCAGCTCCGAAGGACTAGCGGGAGGCGACGAGCAGTACTTC. This sequence encodes CASSSEGLAGGDEQYF.

V is TRBV11-2 and J is TRBJ2-5, with 8 bases lining up with TRBD1. The CDR3 covers 18 residues. J lost 4 bases, V lost 5 bases, and 18 bases had no gene match. Germline V gene sequence: CDR1 SGHAT, CDR2 FQNNGV. The CDR3 loop reads CASSATYRDRTLPETQYF. The CDR3 DNA follows: TGTGCCAGCAGCGCAACTTACCGGGACAGGACCCTTCCAGAGACCCAGTACTTC.